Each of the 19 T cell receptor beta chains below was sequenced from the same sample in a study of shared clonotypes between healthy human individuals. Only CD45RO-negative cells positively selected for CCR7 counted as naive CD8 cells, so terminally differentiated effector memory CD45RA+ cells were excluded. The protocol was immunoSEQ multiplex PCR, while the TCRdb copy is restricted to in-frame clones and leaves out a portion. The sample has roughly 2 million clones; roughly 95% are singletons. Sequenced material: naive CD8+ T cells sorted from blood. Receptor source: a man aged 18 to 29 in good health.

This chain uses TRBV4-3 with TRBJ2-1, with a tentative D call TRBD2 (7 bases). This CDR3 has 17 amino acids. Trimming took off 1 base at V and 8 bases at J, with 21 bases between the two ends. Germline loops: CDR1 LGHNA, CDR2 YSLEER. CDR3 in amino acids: CASSQGRGRYGLDEQFF. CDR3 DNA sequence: TGCGCCAGCAGCCAAGGTAGGGGGAGGTACGGACTAGATGAGCAGTTCTTC.

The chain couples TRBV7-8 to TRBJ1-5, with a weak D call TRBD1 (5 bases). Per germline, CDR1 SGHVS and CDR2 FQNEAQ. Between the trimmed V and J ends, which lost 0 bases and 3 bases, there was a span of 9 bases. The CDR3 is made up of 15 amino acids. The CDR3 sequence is CASSLATENNQPQHF. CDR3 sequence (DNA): TGTGCCAGCAGCTTAGCGACAGAAAACAATCAGCCCCAGCATTTT.

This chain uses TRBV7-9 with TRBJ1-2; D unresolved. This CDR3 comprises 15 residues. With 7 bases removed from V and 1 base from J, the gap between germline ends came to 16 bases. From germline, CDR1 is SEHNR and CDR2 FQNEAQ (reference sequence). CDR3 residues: CASTAKDRFNYGYTF. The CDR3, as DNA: TGTGCCAGCACCGCGAAGGACCGATTTAACTATGGCTACACCTTC.

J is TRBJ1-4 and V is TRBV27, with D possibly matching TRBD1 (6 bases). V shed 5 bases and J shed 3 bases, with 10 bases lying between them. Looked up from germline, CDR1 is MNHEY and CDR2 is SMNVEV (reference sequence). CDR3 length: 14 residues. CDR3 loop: CASSTSGANEKLFF. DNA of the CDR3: TGTGCCAGCAGTACTTCAGGGGCTAATGAAAAACTGTTTTTT.

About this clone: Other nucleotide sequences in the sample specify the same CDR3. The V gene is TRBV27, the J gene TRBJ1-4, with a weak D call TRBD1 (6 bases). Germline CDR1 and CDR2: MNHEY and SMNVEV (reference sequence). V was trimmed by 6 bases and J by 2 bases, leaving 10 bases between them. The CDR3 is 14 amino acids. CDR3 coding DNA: TGTGCCAGCAGCCTCACAGGGACTAATGAAAAACTGTTTTTT. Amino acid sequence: CASSLTGTNEKLFF.

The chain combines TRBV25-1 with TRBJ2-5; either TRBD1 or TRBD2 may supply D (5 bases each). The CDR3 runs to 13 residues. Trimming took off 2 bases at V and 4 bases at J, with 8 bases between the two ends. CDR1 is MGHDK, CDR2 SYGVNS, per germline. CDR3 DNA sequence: TGTGCCAGCAGTGAAGGGGGTAGAGAGACCCAGTACTTC. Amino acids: CASSEGGRETQYF.

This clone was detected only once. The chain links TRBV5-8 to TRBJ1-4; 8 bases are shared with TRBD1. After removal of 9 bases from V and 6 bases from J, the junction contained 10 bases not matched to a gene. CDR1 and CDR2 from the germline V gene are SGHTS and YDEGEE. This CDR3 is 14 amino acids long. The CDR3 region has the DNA TGTGCCACGGACCGCGGACAGGGTGATGAAAAACTGTTTTTT. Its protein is CATDRGQGDEKLFF.

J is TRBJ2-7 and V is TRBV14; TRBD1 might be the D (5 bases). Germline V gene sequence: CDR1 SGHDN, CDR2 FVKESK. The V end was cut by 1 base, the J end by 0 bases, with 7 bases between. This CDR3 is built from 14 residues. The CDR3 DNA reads TGTGCCAGCAGCCAAGGCAGGGTCTCCTACGAGCAGTACTTC. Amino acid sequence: CASSQGRVSYEQYF.

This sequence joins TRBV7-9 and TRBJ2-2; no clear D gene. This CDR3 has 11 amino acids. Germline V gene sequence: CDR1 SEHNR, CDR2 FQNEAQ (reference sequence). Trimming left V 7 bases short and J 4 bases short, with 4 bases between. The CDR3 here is CASIVTGELFF. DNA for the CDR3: TGTGCCAGCATTGTCACCGGGGAGCTGTTTTTT.

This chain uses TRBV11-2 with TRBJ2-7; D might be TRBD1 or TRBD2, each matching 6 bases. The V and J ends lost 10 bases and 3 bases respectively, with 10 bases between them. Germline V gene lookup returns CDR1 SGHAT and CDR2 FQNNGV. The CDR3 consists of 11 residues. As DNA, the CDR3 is TGTGCCATCGGAGGGGGCTACGAGCAGTACTTC. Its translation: CAIGGGYEQYF.

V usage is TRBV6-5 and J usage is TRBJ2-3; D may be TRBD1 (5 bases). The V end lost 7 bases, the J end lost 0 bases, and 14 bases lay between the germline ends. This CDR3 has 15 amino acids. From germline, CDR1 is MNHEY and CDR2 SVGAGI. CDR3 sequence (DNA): TGTGCCAGCACCGTAACAGGTCCTAGCACAGATACGCAGTATTTT. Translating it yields CASTVTGPSTDTQYF.

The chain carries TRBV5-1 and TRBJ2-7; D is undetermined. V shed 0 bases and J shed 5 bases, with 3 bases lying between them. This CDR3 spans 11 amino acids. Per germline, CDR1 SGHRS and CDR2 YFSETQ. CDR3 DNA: TGCGCCAGCAGCTTGGAGGACGAGCAGTACTTC. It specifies CASSLEDEQYF. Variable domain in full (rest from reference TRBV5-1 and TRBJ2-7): KAGVTQTPRYLIKTRGQQVTLSCSPISGHRSVSWYQQTPGQGLQFLFEYFSETQRNKGNFPGRFSGRQFSNSRSEMNVSTLELGDSALYLCASSLEDEQYFGPGTRLTVT.

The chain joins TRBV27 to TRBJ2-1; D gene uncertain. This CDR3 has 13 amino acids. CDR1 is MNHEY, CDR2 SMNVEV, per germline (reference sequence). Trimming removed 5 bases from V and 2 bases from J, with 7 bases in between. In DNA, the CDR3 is TGTGCCAGCAGTCCAAGGACCTACAATGAGCAGTTCTTC. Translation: CASSPRTYNEQFF.

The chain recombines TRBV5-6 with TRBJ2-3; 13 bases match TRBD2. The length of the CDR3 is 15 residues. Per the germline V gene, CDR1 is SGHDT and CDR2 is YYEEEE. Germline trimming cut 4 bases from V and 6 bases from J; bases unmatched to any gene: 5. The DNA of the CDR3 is TGTGCCAGCAGCCAATGGACTAGCGGGGGTGATACGCAGTATTTT. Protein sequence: CASSQWTSGGDTQYF.

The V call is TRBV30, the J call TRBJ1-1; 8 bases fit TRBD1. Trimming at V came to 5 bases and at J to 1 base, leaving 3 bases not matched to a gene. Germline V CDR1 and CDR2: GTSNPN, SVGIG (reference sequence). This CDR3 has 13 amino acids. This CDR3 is CAWWTGTNTEAFF. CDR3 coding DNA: TGTGCCTGGTGGACAGGGACGAACACTGAAGCTTTCTTT.

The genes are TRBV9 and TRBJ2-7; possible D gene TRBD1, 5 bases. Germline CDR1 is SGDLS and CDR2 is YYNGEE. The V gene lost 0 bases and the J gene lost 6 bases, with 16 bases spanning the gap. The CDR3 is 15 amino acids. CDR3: CASSVGGASQGEQYF. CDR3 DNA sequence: TGTGCCAGCAGCGTAGGTGGGGCGTCGCAGGGCGAGCAGTACTTC.

This chain's CDR3 is CASSLSSGSTDTQYF. DNA for the CDR3: TGTGCCAGCAGTTTAAGTAGCGGGAGCACAGATACGCAGTATTTT. The J gene is TRBJ2-3, the V gene TRBV27; 7 bases are shared with TRBD2. CDR1 is MNHEY, CDR2 SMNVEV, per germline (reference sequence). The CDR3 loop spans 15 amino acids. J lost 0 bases, V lost 2 bases, and 2 bases had no gene match.

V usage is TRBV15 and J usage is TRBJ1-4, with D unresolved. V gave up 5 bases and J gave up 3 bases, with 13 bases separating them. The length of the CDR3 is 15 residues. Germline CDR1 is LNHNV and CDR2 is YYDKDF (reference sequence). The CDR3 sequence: CATSQLRLANEKLFF. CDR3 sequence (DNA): TGTGCCACCAGCCAATTGAGGCTAGCTAATGAAAAACTGTTTTTT.

CDR3 DNA sequence: TGTGCCAGCAGAATAGGGGGTAGCTCCTACGAGCAGTACTTC. Its protein is CASRIGGSSYEQYF. The gene calls are TRBV27 and TRBJ2-7; D might be TRBD1 (6 bases). The V gene lost 6 bases and the J gene lost 0 bases, with 12 bases spanning the gap. From germline, CDR1 is MNHEY and CDR2 SMNVEV (reference sequence). This CDR3 spans 14 amino acids.